This TCR beta chain was recorded in a study of identical twins. Regarding the study as a whole: Models came in too low on out-of-frame TCR alpha sharing in monozygotic twins.

MiXCR, applied by TCRdb to the 5' RACE reads, yields one record per CDR3 protein. The sample consists of about 520,000 distinct CDR3 sequences, around 20% of them appearing once. To note about this clonotype: The target antigen is unknown.

These data were also filed under a second study, of T cells expressing NK-cell markers. From that paper: Several of the experiments relied on an anti-gamma-delta TCR antibody so that only alpha-beta TCR T cells were sorted.

The TCR originated in a woman under 30 in good health. Specimen: CD4+ T cells sorted from blood.

The CDR3 protein is CASSGGTDQPQHF. The CDR3 DNA sequence: TGCGCCAGCAGCGGGGGGACGGATCAGCCCCAGCATTTT. The V gene is TRBV5-1, the J gene TRBJ1-5, with D perhaps TRBD1 (5 bases). The CDR3 loop spans 13 amino acids. Germline V lookup: CDR1 SGHRS, CDR2 YFSETQ. V lost 4 bases and J lost 5, with 10 bases in between.